The entry below gives a single T cell receptor (beta chain) sequence along with its context. Under the authors' procedure: Estimation of nucleated cell counts was performed using reference gene primer amplification. Clones were sequenced by immunoSEQ multiplex PCR, and TCRdb holds only the in-frame ones, with some missing. V and J calls and clone size follow that table, whereas D and trimming were derived from the DNA. The sample consists of 210,000 or so clones, around 90% of them appearing once. The sample comes from a study of blood T cell repertoires in COVID-19. Study in general: Specimens from acute and convalescent COVID-19 originated in the United States, Italy and Spain. From T cells, B-cell-depleted T cells, or PBMCs came the material, which was cDNA or gDNA.

V gave up 4 bases and J gave up 5 bases, with 14 bases separating them. The germline CDR1 and CDR2 sequences are SNHLY and FYNNEI. The CDR3 runs to 14 residues. What was sequenced was peripheral blood. The genes are TRBV2 and TRBJ1-2; possibly TRBD1 for D (6 bases). The sequence derives from a man in his fifties or sixties with acute or convalescent COVID-19. The CDR3 sequence: CASSAQGFRYGYTF. The CDR3 DNA follows: TGTGCCAGCAGTGCCCAGGGGTTTCGGTATGGCTACACCTTC. Combining the CDR3 with reference TRBV2 and TRBJ1-2 gives the whole variable domain EPEVTQTPSHQVTQMGQEVILRCVPISNHLYFYWYRQILGQKVEFLVSFYNNEISEKSEIFDDQFSVERPDGSNFTLKIRSTKLEDSAMYFCASSAQGFRYGYTFGSGTRLTVV.